This TCR beta chain was obtained from a study of cytomegalovirus exposure and HLA in healthy donors. This clone was seen more than once but under ten times. At the time of sampling, donors were nominally healthy, though unrecorded immune exposures were likely. Primers included in the PCR were 60 Vbeta and 13 Jbeta primers. The method was immunoSEQ multiplex PCR; TCRdb's version includes in-frame clones alone and lacks a portion of them. The table lists 150,000 to 180,000 clones, roughly 80% of them singletons. The CDR3 is 15 amino acids. The V gene lost 0 bases and the J gene lost 2 bases, with 10 bases spanning the gap. Germline assignment: CDR1 MNHEY and CDR2 SVGAGI.

This TCR was recovered from a middle-aged woman in good health and CMV-seronegative. This chain uses TRBV6-5 with TRBJ1-1, with D possibly being TRBD1 (6 bases). Sequenced material: PBMCs. The CDR3 DNA reads as TGTGCCAGCAGTTACTCGAACAGGGCAAACACTGAAGCTTTCTTT. This codes for CASSYSNRANTEAFF.